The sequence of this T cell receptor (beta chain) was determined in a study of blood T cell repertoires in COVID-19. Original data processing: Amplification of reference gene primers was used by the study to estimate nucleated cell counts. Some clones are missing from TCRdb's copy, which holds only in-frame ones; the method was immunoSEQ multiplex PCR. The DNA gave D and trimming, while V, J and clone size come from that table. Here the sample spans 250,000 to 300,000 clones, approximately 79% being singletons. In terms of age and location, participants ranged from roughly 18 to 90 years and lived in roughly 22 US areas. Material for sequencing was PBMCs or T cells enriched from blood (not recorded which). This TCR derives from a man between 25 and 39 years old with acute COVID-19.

For the CDR3, the DNA is TGTGCCAGCAGTGAACGGGGTTTGAGCGCCGGGGAGCTGTTTTTT. Translated: CASSERGLSAGELFF. The chain recombines TRBV6-1 with TRBJ2-2, with a weak D call TRBD2 (5 bases). Trimming stripped 2 bases from V and 6 bases from J, with 13 bases between. The CDR3 spans 15 residues. Germline V lookup: CDR1 MNHNS, CDR2 SASEGT.